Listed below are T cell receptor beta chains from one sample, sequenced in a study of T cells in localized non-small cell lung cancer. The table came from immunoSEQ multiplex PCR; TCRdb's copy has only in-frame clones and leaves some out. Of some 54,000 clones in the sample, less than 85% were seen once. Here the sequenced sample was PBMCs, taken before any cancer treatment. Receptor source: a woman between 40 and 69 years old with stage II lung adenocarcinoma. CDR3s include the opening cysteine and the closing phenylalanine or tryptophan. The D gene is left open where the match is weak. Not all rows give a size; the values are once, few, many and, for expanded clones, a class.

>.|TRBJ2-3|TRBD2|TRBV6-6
CASTGGATDTQYF
TGTGCCAGCACGGGGGGGGCCACAGATACGCAGTATTTT
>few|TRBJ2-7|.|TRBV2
CASNRDDSYEQYF
TGTGCCAGCAATAGGGACGACTCCTACGAGCAGTACTTC
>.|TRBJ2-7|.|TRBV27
CASSLGPDYEQYF
TGTGCCAGCAGTTTGGGGCCGGACTACGAGCAGTACTTC
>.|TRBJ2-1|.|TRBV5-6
CASSPVVNNEQFF
TGTGCCAGCAGCCCCGTGGTAAACAATGAGCAGTTCTTC
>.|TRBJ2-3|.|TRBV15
CATSRAGTLVSDTQYF
TGTGCCACCAGCAGAGCCGGGACCTTAGTCTCAGATACGCAGTATTTT
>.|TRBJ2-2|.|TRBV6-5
CASRGRPGELFF
TGTGCCAGCAGGGGACGCCCCGGGGAGCTGTTTTTT
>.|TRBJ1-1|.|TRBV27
CASSLSSGTPPAFF
TGTGCCAGCAGTTTATCGTCCGGGACTCCCCCTGCTTTCTTT
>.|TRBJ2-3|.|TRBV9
CASSVDTSTDTQYF
TGTGCCAGCAGCGTAGACACTAGCACAGATACGCAGTATTTT
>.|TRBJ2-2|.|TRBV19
CASSIVRANTGELFF
TGTGCCAGTAGTATAGTTAGGGCGAACACCGGGGAGCTGTTTTTT
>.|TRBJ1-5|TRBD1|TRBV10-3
CAISAGQGLPQHF
TGTGCCATCAGCGCGGGACAGGGTTTACCCCAGCATTTT
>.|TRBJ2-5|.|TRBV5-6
CASSLGGQETQYF
TGTGCCAGCAGCTTGGGAGGGCAAGAGACCCAGTACTTC
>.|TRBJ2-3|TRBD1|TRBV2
CASRAGTGGTDTQYF
TGTGCCAGCAGGGCCGGGACAGGGGGCACAGATACGCAGTATTTT
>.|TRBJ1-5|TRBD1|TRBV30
CAWSGGDSRYQPQHF
TGTGCCTGGAGTGGAGGGGACAGCCGTTATCAGCCCCAGCATTTT
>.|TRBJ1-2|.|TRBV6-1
CASSRRGANYGYTF
TGTGCCAGCTCACGGCGCGGGGCTAACTATGGCTACACCTTC
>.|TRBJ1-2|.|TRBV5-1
CASSPTRGGYTF
TGCGCCAGCAGCCCGACCAGGGGTGGCTACACCTTC
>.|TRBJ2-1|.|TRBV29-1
CSVEDQGSSSYNEQFF
TGCAGCGTTGAAGATCAAGGCTCCAGCTCCTACAATGAGCAGTTCTTC
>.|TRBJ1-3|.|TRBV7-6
CASSPGPGYSGNTIYF
TGTGCCAGCAGCCCCGGTCCAGGGTACTCTGGAAACACCATATATTTT
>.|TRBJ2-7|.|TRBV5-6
CASSFEGKHYEQYF
TGTGCCAGCAGCTTCGAAGGGAAACACTACGAGCAGTACTTC
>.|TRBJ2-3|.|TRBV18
CASSNTDTQYF
TGTGCCAGCTCAAACACAGATACGCAGTATTTT
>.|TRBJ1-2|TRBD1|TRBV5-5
CASSRDSYGYTF
TGTGCCAGCAGCAGGGACAGCTACGGCTACACCTTC
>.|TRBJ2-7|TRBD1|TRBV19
CASIGTGAYEQYF
TGTGCCAGTATCGGGACAGGGGCCTACGAGCAGTACTTC
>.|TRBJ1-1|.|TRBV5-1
CASTFGGGNTEAFF
TGCGCCAGCACGTTCGGGGGAGGGAACACTGAAGCTTTCTTT
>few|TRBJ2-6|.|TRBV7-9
CASSFPSTTANVLTF
TGTGCCAGCAGCTTCCCTTCTACGACGGCCAACGTCCTGACTTTC
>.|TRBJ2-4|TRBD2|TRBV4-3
CASSQAPGTSSMGQYF
TGCGCCAGCAGCCAAGCCCCAGGGACTAGTTCGATGGGGCAGTACTTC
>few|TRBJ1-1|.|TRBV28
CASSLMRGNTEAFF
TGTGCCAGCAGTTTAATGAGGGGAAATACTGAAGCTTTCTTT
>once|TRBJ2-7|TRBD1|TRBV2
CASSGGQGASYEQYF
TGTGCCAGCAGTGGGGGCCAGGGGGCATCCTACGAGCAGTACTTC
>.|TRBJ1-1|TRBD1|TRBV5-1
CASNPPGGTVNTEAFF
TGCGCCAGCAATCCCCCGGGTGGGACAGTCAACACTGAAGCTTTCTTT
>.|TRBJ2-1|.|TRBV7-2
CASIMDNGYNEQFF
TGTGCCAGCATCATGGACAACGGCTACAATGAGCAGTTCTTC
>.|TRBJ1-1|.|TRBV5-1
CASTPGEGWDTEAFF
TGCGCCAGCACCCCGGGTGAGGGCTGGGACACTGAAGCTTTCTTT
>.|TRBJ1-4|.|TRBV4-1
CASSPAETNEKLFF
TGCGCCAGCAGCCCGGCGGAAACTAATGAAAAACTGTTTTTT
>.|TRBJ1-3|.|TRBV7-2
CASSLKGGGGNTIYF
TGTGCCAGCAGCTTAAAGGGAGGAGGTGGAAACACCATATATTTT
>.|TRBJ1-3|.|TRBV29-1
CSVTDSGNTIYF
TGCAGCGTTACAGATTCTGGAAACACCATATATTTT
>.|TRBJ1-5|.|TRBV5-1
CASSPKGTNQPQHF
TGCGCCAGCAGCCCCAAGGGCACCAATCAGCCCCAGCATTTT
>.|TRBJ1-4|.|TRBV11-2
CASGRYNEKLFF
TGTGCCAGCGGACGGTATAATGAAAAACTGTTTTTT
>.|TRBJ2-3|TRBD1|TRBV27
CASSSDRRNTDTQYF
TGTGCCAGCAGTTCGGACAGGCGAAACACAGATACGCAGTATTTT
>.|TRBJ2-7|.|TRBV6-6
CASRERENPFNEQYF
TGTGCCAGCAGAGAGAGGGAGAATCCATTTAACGAGCAGTACTTC
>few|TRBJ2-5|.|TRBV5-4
CASSIGTPQETQYF
TGTGCCAGCAGCATCGGGACACCCCAAGAGACCCAGTACTTC
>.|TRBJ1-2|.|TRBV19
CASRLGLNYGYTF
TGTGCCAGCCGCTTAGGTCTTAACTATGGCTACACCTTC
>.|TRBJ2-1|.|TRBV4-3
CASSQGYVDYDEQFF
TGCGCCAGCAGCCAAGGTTACGTGGATTACGATGAGCAGTTCTTC
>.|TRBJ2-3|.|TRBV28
CASRTSQRDTQYF
TGTGCCAGCAGGACTTCGCAGAGAGATACGCAGTATTTT
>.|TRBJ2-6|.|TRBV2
CASSPQRVANVLTF
TGTGCCAGCAGTCCGCAGCGGGTGGCCAACGTCCTGACTTTC
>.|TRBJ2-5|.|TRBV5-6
CASSLPDSGETQYF
TGTGCCAGCAGCCTTCCTGACTCCGGGGAGACCCAGTACTTC
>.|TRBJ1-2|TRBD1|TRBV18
CASSPQGAQDGYTF
TGTGCCAGCTCACCACAGGGGGCGCAGGATGGCTACACCTTC
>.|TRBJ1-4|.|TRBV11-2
CASSLMGGGTNEKLFF
TGTGCCAGCAGCTTAATGGGAGGGGGGACTAATGAAAAACTGTTTTTT
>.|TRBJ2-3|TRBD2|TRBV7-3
CASSSQGSGGITDTQYF
TGTGCCAGCAGCTCCCAAGGTAGCGGGGGAATCACAGATACGCAGTATTTT
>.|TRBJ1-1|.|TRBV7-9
CASSLAGRNTEAFF
TGTGCCAGCAGCTTAGCGGGCCGGAACACTGAAGCTTTCTTT
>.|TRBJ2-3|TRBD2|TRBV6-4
CASSERGAEDTQYF
TGTGCCAGCAGTGAGCGGGGGGCGGAGGATACGCAGTATTTT
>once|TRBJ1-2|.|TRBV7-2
CASSLATAANSDRPYGYTF
TGTGCCAGCAGCTTAGCCACAGCCGCGAATTCAGACCGCCCCTATGGCTACACCTTC
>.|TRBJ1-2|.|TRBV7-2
CASEVSNYGYTF
TGTGCCAGCGAGGTCTCTAACTATGGCTACACCTTC
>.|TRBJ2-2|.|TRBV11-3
CASSYEGIGELFF
TGTGCCAGCAGTTATGAGGGTATCGGGGAGCTGTTTTTT
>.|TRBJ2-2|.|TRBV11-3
CASSLDGTGELFF
TGTGCCAGCAGCTTAGATGGAACCGGGGAGCTGTTTTTT
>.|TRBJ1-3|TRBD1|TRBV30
CAWSEGAFSGNTIYF
TGTGCCTGGAGTGAGGGGGCATTCTCTGGAAACACCATATATTTT
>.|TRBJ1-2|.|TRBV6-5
CASSYKRPYGYTF
TGTGCCAGCAGTTATAAGAGACCCTATGGCTACACCTTC
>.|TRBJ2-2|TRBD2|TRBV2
CASSAAPGGPNTGELFF
TGTGCCAGCAGTGCTGCTCCGGGGGGGCCGAACACCGGGGAGCTGTTTTTT
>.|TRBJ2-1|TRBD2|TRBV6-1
CASSGGGSSYNEQFF
TGTGCCAGCAGTGGGGGGGGGAGCTCCTACAATGAGCAGTTCTTC
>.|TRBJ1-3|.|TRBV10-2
CATSGPSSGNTIYF
TGCGCCACTTCCGGGCCGAGCTCTGGAAACACCATATATTTT